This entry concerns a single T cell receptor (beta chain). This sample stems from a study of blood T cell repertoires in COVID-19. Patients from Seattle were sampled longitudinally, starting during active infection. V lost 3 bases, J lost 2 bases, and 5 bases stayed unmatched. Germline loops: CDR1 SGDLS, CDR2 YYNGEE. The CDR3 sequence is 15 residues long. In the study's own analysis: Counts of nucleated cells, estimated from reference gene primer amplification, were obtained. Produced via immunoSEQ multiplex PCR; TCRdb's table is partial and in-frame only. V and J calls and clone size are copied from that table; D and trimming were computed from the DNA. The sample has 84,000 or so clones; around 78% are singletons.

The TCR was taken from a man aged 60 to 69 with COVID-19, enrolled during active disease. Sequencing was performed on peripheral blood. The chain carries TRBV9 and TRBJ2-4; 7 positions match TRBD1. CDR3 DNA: TGTGCCAGCAGCGCCCAGACAGGGACCAAAAACATTCAGTACTTC. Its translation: CASSAQTGTKNIQYF.